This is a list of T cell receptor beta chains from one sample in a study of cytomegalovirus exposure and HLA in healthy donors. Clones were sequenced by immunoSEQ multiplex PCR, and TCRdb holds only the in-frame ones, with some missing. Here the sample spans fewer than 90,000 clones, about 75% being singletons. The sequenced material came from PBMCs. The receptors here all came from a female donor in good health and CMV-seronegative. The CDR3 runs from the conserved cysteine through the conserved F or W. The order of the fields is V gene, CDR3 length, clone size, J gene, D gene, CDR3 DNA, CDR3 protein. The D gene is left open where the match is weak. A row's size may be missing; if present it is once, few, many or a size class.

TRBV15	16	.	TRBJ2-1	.	TGTGCCACAAAAGGACAGCGGAGACAATCCTACAATGAGCAGTTCTTC	CATKGQRRQSYNEQFF
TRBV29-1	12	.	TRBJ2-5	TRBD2	TGCAGCGTTGAGGGGGGGGGAGAGACCCAGTACTTC	CSVEGGGETQYF
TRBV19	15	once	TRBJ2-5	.	TGTGCCAGTAGTATAGGGCACAGCCCCTGGGAGACCCAGTACTTC	CASSIGHSPWETQYF
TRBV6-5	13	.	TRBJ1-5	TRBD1	TGTGCCAGCAGTAGGACAGGGGATCAGCCCCAGCATTTT	CASSRTGDQPQHF
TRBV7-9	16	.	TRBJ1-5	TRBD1	TGTGCCAGCAGCTTAGCGGGACAGGATAGCAATCAGCCCCAGCATTTT	CASSLAGQDSNQPQHF
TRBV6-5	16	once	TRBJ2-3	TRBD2	TGTGCCAGCAGTTCCCTTAGCGGGGGGAGCACAGATACGCAGTATTTT	CASSSLSGGSTDTQYF
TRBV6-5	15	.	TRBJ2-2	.	TGTGCCAGCAGTTACGGAGGAGTTCGGGAGGGGGAGCTGTTTTTT	CASSYGGVREGELFF
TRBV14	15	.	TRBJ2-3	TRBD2	TGTGCCAGCAGCCCCGGCGGGAGGTGGGCAGATACGCAGTATTTT	CASSPGGRWADTQYF
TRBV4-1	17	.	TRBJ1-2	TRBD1	TGCGCCAGCAGCCGGATTATAGGGGACAGGGTAGACTATGGCTACACCTTC	CASSRIIGDRVDYGYTF
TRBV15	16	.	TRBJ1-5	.	TGTGCCACCAGCAGAGTGGGGGGAGGTGGCAATCAGCCCCAGCATTTT	CATSRVGGGGNQPQHF
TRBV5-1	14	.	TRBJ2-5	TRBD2	TGCGCCAGCAGCTTACAGCGGGGGAGGGAGACCCAGTACTTC	CASSLQRGRETQYF
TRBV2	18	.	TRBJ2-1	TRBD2	TGTGCCAGCAGTGAATTGGGGCTAGCGGGAGGAACGTACAATGAGCAGTTCTTC	CASSELGLAGGTYNEQFF
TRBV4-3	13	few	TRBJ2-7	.	TGCGCCAGCAGCCAAGATCTAGCGTACGAGCAGTACTTC	CASSQDLAYEQYF
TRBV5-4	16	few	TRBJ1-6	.	TGTGCCAGCAGCTTGAGGAGGGGCAGCGGATCTTCACCCCTCCACTTT	CASSLRRGSGSSPLHF
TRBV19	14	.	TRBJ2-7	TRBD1	TGTGCCAGTCGACGGACAGGGGAGGCCTACGAGCAGTACTTC	CASRRTGEAYEQYF
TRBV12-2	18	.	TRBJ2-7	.	TGTGCAAGTCGCTTAGATCGGAAAGCAAATGGACTCCCTCAGGAGCAGTACTTC	CASRLDRKANGLPQEQYF
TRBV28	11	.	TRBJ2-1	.	TGTGCCAGCAGCGGGATCAATGAGCAGTTCTTC	CASSGINEQFF
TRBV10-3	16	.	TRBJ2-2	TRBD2	TGTGCCATCAGTGACGCCGGCGGGGGGGCCGCCGGGGAGCTGTTTTTT	CAISDAGGGAAGELFF
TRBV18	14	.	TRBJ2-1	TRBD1	TGTGCCAGCTCACCGGGACAGGGGAAGGGAGCGCTGTTCTTC	CASSPGQGKGALFF
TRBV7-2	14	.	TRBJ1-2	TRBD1	TGTGCCAGCAGCCTAGGACAGGGGAACTATGGCTACACCTTC	CASSLGQGNYGYTF
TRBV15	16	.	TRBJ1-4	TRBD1	TGTGCCACCAGCAGGACGATAGGACAGGGGAATGAAAAACTGTTTTTT	CATSRTIGQGNEKLFF
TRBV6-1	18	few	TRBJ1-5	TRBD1	TGTGCCAGCAGTGAAGCACGTGCCGGGACAGGGATGCATCAGCCCCAGCATTTT	CASSEARAGTGMHQPQHF
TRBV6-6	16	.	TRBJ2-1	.	TGTGCCAGCAGTTACGGAGTTATGAGGAGCGGGAATGAGCAGTTCTTC	CASSYGVMRSGNEQFF
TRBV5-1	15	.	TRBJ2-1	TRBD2	TGCGCCAGCAGCCCGGTGACTAGCGGATACAATGAGCAGTTCTTC	CASSPVTSGYNEQFF
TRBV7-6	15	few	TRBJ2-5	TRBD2	TGTGCCAGCAGCTTACTAGCGGGAGGGCCTGAGACCCAGTACTTC	CASSLLAGGPETQYF
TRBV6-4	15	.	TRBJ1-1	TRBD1	TGTGCCAGCAGTGTTCGGACAGGGACAGGCACTGAAGCTTTCTTT	CASSVRTGTGTEAFF
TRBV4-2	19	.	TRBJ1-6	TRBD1	TGTGCCAGCAGCCAAGAAAGTGGGGGGCAGGGGGCTTATAATTCACCCCTCCACTTT	CASSQESGGQGAYNSPLHF
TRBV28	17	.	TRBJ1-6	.	TGTGCCAGCAGTTTTGCTACGGGGAATCCCGATAATTCACCCCTCCACTTT	CASSFATGNPDNSPLHF
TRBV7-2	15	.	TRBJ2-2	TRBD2	TGTGCCAGCAGCTTAGGCGGGGGGGCCACCGGGGAGCTGTTTTTT	CASSLGGGATGELFF
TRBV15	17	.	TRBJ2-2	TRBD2	TGTGCCACCAGCAGAGATACTGCTAGCGGGAGAGCCGGGGAGCTGTTTTTT	CATSRDTASGRAGELFF
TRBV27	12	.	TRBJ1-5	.	TGTGCCAGTCGGAGGGGGGGACAGCCCCAGCATTTT	CASRRGGQPQHF
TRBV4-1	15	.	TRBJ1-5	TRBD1	TGCGCCAGCAGCCAAGGAGGGACAGATAATCAGCCCCAGCATTTT	CASSQGGTDNQPQHF
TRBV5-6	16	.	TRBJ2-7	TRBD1	TGTGCCAGCAGCGGGGGCGGGACAGGGGCGGGGTACGAGCAGTACTTC	CASSGGGTGAGYEQYF
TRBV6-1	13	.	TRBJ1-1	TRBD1	TGTGTCAGCAGTGAAAATGGACAGGGCGAAGCTTTCTTT	CVSSENGQGEAFF
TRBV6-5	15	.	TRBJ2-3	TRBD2	TGTGCCAGCACCGACCAACGGGGGGGCCTATATACGCAGTATTTT	CASTDQRGGLYTQYF
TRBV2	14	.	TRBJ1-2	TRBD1	TGTGCCAGCAGCCCTTCACAGGGGGGGGGTGGCTACACCTTC	CASSPSQGGGGYTF
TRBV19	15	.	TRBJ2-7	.	TGTGCCAGTAGTATAAGCTCCTCAAGCTCCTACGAGCAGTACTTC	CASSISSSSSYEQYF
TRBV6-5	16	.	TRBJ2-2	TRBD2	TGTGCCAGCAGTTACTCGAGCGGGAGGAACACCGGGGAGCTGTTTTTT	CASSYSSGRNTGELFF
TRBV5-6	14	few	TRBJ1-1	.	TGTGCCAGCAGCTACGCTGGTCTGGCCACTGAAGCTTTCTTT	CASSYAGLATEAFF
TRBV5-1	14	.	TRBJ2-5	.	TGCGCCAGCAGCTCCTCTGTGGGGAGAGAGACCCAGTACTTC	CASSSSVGRETQYF
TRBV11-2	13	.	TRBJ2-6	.	TGTGCCAGCAGCAATTCAGGGGCCAACGTCCTGACTTTC	CASSNSGANVLTF
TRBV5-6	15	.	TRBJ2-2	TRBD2	TGTGCCAGCAGCCAGCGACTAGCGGGACCCGGGGAGCTGTTTTTT	CASSQRLAGPGELFF
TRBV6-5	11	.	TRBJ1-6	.	TGTGCCAGCAGCCCGGGCGGGCCCCTCCACTTT	CASSPGGPLHF
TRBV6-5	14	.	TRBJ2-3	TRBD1	TGTGCCAGCAGCACCGACAGGGTTTCAGATACGCAGTATTTT	CASSTDRVSDTQYF
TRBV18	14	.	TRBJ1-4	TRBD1	TGTGCCAGCGCGACTATGACAGGGACTGAAAAACTGTTTTTT	CASATMTGTEKLFF
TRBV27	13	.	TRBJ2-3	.	TGTGCCAGCAGTCGACAGGGCACAGATACGCAGTATTTT	CASSRQGTDTQYF
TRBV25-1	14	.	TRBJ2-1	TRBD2	TGTGCCAGCAGTCATAGCGGGGGAAGGTATGAGCAGTTCTTC	CASSHSGGRYEQFF
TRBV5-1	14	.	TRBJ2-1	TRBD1	TGCGCCAGCTCTACGGGACAGGGCAACAATGAGCAGTTCTTC	CASSTGQGNNEQFF
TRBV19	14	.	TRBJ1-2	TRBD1	TGTGCCAGTAGTACCGGGCAGGGGGCCTTTGGCTACACCTTC	CASSTGQGAFGYTF
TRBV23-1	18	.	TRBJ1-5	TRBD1	TGCGCCAGCAGTCAATCCAAACAGGGGGCTTTGAGCAATCAGCCCCAGCATTTT	CASSQSKQGALSNQPQHF
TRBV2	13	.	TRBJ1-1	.	TGTGCCACCTCCGCCCTAGGGGAAACTGAAGCTTTCTTT	CATSALGETEAFF
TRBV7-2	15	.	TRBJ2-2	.	TGTGCCAGCAGCCCTAGCCGTTGGGGCACCGGGGAGCTGTTTTTT	CASSPSRWGTGELFF
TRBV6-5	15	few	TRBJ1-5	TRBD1	TGTGCCAGCAGTTACGGGACAGGGGGCAATCAGCCCCAGCATTTT	CASSYGTGGNQPQHF
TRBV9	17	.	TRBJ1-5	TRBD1	TGTGCCAGCAGCCACCGGGACAGGGTAGTATTAGATCAGCCCCAGCATTTT	CASSHRDRVVLDQPQHF
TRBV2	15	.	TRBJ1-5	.	TGTGCCAGCAGTGACACGGGTGGCGGCAATCAGCCCCAGCATTTT	CASSDTGGGNQPQHF
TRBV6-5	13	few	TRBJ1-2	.	TGTGCCAGCAGCCGGGGGAGGGACTATGGCTACACCTTC	CASSRGRDYGYTF
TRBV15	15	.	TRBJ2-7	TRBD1	TGTGCCACCAGCTCCCGGACAGGGATAGTCTACGAGCAGTACTTC	CATSSRTGIVYEQYF